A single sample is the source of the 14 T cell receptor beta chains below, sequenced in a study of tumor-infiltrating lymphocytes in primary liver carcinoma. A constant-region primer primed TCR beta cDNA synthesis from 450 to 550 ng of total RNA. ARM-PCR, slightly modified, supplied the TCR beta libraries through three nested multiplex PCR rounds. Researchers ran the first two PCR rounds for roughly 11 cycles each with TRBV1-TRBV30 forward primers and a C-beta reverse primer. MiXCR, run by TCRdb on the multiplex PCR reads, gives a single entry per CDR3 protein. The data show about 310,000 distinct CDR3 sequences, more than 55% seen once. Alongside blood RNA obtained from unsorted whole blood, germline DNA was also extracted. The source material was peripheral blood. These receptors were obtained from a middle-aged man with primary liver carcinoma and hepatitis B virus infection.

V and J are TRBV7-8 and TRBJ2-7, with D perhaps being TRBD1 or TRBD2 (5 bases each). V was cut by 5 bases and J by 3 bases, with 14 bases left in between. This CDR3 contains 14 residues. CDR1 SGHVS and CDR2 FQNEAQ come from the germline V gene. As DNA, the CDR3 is TGTGCCAGCAGCCCCGGGACGGCCAACTACGAGCAGTACTTC. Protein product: CASSPGTANYEQYF.

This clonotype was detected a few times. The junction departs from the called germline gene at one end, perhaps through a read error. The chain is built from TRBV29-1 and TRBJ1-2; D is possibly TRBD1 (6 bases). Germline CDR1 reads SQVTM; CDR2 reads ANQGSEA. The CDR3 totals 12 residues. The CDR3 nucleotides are TGCAGCGTTGATGAGGGGGACTATGGCTGCACCTTC. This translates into CSVDEGDYGCTF.

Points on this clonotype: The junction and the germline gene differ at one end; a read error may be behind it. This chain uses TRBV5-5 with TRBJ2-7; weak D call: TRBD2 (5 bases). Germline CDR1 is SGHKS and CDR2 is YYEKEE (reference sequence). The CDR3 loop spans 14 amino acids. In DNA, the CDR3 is TGTGCCAGCAACTTGGTTTCCGGGGCCTACGAGCAGTACTTC. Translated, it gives CASNLVSGAYEQYF.

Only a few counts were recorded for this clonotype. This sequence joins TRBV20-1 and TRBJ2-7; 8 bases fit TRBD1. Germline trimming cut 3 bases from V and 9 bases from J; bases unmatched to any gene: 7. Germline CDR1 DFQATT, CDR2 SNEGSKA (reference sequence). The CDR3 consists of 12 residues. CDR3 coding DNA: TGCAGTGCTAGTGTGGGCGGGACAGGGCAGTACTTC. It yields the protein CSASVGGTGQYF.

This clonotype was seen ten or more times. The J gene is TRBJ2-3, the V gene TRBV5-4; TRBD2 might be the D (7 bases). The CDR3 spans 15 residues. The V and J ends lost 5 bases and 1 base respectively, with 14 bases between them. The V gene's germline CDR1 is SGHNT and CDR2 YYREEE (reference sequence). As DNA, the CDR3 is TGTGCCAGCAGTTTAGAAGGGGGGGGCACAGATACGCAGTATTTT. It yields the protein CASSLEGGGTDTQYF. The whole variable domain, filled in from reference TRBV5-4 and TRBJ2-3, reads ETGVTQSPTHLIKTRGQQVTLRCSSQSGHNTVSWYQQALGQGPQFIFQYYREEENGRGNFPPRFSGLQFPNYSSELNVNALELDDSALYLCASSLEGGGTDTQYFGPGTRLTVL.

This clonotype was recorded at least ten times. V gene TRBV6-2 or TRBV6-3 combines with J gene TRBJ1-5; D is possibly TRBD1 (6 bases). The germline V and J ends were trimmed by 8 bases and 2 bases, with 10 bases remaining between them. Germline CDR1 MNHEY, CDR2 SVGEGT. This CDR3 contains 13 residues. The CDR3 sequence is CASRDTRNQPQHF. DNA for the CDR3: TGTGCCAGCCGGGACACACGCAATCAGCCCCAGCATTTT.

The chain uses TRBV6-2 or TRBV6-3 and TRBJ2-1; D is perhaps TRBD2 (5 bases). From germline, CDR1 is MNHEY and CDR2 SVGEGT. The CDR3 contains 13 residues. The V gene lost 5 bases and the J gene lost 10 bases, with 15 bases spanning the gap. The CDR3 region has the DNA TGTGCCAGCAGTCCCGTCGCGGAGGAGGAGCAGTTCTTC. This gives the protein CASSPVAEEEQFF.

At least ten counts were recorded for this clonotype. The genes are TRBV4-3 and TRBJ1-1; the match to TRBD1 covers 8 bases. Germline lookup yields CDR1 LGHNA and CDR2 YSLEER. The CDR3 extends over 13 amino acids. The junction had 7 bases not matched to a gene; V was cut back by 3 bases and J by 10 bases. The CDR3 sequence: CASSQATGGLAFF. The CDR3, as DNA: TGCGCCAGCAGCCAGGCAACAGGGGGGCTAGCTTTCTTT.

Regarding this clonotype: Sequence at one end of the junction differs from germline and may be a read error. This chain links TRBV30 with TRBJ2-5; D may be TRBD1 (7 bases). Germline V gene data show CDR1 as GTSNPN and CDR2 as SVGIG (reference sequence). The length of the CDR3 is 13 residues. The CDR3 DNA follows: TGTGCCTGGTCCAACCTCAGGGGGGAGAGCCAGTACTTC. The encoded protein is CAWSNLRGESQYF.

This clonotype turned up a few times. The CDR3 nucleotides read TGTGCCAGCAGCCTAAGTACCCCAGCCTACGAGCAGTACTTC. Residues: CASSLSTPAYEQYF. This chain links TRBV14 with TRBJ2-7, with unresolved D. Germline CDR1 reads SGHDN; CDR2 reads FVKESK. This CDR3 spans 14 amino acids. Trimming shortened V by 4 bases and J by 2 bases, and 12 bases separated the two germline ends.

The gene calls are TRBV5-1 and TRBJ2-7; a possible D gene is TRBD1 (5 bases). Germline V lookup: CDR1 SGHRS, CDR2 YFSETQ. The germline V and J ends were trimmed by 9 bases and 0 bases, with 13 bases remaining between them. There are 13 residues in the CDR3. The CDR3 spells CATRAASSYEQYF. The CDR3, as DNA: TGCGCCACCAGGGCAGCCAGCTCCTACGAGCAGTACTTC.

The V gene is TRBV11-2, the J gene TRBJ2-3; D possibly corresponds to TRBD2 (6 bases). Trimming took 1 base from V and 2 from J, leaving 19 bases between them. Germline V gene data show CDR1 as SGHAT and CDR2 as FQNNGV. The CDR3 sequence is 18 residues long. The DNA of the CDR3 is TGTGCCAGCAGCTTAGGGACTGCGGCGGGGTATAACACAGATACGCAGTATTTT. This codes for CASSLGTAAGYNTDTQYF.

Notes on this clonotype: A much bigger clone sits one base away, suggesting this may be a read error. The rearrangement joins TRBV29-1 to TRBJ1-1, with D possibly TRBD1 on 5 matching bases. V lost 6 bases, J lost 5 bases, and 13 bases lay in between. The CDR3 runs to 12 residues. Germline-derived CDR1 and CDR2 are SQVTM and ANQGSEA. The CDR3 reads CSVRQGRTEAFF. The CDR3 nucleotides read TGCAGCGTGCGGCAGGGACGGACTGAAGCTTTCTTT.

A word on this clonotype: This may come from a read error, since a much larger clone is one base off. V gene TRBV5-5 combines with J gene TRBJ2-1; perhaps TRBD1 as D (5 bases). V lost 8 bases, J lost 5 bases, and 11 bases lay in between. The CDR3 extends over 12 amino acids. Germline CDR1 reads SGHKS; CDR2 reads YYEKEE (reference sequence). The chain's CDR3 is CARSATDNEQFF. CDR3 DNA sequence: TGTGCCAGGAGCGCGACAGACAATGAGCAGTTCTTC.